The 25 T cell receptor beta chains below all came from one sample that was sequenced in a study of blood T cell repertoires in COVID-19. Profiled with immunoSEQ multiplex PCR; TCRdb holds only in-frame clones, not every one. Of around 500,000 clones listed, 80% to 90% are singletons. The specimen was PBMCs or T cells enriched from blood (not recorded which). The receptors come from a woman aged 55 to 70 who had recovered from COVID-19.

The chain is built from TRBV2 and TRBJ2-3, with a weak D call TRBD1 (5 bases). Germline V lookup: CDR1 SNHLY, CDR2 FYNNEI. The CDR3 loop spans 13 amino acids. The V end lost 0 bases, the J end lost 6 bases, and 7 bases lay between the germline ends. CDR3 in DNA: TGTGCCAGCAGTGAAGCGGCAGGGGATACGCAGTATTTT. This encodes CASSEAAGDTQYF.

CDR3 amino acids: CASSTSRGTQYF. The CDR3 DNA reads TGTGCCAGCAGCACCTCCCGGGGGACCCAGTACTTC. The rearrangement links TRBV12-3 or TRBV12-4 to TRBJ2-5, with D possibly matching TRBD2 (5 bases). The CDR3 consists of 12 residues. V was clipped by 6 bases and J by 7 bases, with 12 bases between them.

CDR3 residues: CASSIEVNQPQHF. In DNA, the CDR3 is TGTGCCAGTAGTATTGAGGTAAATCAGCCCCAGCATTTT. The rearrangement joins TRBV19 to TRBJ1-5; D ambiguous. The CDR3 is 13 amino acids. Germline-derived CDR1 and CDR2 are LNHDA and SQIVND (reference sequence). Trimming removed 3 bases at V and 4 bases at J, with 7 bases between.

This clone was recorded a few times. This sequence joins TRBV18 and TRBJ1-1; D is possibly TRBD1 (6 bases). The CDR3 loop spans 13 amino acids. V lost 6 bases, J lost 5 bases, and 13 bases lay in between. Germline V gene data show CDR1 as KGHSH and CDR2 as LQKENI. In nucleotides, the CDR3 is TGTGCCAGCTCCCTCGGGCAGGGGACTGAAGCTTTCTTT. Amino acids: CASSLGQGTEAFF.

The CDR3, as DNA: TGCGCCAGCAGCCAAGGGGGCGGCGAGCAGTACTTC. It encodes CASSQGGGEQYF. The chain has TRBV4-1 and TRBJ2-7, with D tentatively TRBD1 (5 bases). The CDR3 is made up of 12 amino acids. CDR1 is MGHRA and CDR2 is YSYEKL in the germline V gene. Trimming took off 1 base at V and 6 bases at J, with 7 bases between the two ends.

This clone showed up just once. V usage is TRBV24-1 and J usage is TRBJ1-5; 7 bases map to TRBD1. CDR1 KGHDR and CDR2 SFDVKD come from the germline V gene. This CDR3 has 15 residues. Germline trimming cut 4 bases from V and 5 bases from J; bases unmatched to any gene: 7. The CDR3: CATSDPRDRYQPQHF. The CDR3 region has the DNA TGTGCCACCAGTGACCCTCGGGACAGATATCAGCCCCAGCATTTT.

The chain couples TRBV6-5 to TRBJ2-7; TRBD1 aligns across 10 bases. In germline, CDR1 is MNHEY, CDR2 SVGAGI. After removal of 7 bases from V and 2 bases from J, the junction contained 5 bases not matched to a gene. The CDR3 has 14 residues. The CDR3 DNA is TGTGCCAGCAAGCGGACAGGGGGTACCTACGAGCAGTACGTC. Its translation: CASKRTGGTYEQYV.

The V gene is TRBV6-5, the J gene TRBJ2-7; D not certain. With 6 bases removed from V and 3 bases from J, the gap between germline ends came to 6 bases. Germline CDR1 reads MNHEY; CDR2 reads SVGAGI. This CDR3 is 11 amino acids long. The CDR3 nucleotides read TGTGCCAGCAGGAAGCTCTACGAGCAGTACTTC. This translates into CASRKLYEQYF.

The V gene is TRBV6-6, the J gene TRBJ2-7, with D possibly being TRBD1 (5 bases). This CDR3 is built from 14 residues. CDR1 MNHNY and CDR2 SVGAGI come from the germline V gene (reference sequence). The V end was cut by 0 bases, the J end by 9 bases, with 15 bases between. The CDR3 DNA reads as TGTGCCAGCAGTTACTCGCCGTCAGGGCTTGGGCAGTACTTC. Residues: CASSYSPSGLGQYF.

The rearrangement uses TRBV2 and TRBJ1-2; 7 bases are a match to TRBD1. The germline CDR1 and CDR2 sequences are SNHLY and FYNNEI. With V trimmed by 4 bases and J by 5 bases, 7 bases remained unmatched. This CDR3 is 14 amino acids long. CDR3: CASSGLQGKYGYTF. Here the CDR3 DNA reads TGTGCCAGCAGTGGCTTACAGGGGAAGTATGGCTACACCTTC.

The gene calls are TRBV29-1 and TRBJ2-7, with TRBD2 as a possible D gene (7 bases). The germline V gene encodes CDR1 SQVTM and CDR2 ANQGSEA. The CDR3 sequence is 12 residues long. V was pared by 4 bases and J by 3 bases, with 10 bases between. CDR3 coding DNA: TGCAGCGTTGGGGGAGGGGGCTACGAGCAGTACTTC. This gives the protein CSVGGGGYEQYF.

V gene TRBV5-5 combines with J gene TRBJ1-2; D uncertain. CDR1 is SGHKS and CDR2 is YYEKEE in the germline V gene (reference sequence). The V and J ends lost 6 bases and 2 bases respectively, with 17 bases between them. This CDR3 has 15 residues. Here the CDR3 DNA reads TGTGCCAGCAACGCCGGGGAACTGTTGAACTATGGCTACACCTTC. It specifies CASNAGELLNYGYTF. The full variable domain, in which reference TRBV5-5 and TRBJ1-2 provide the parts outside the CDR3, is DAGVTQSPTHLIKTRGQQVTLRCSPISGHKSVSWYQQVLGQGPQFIFQYYEKEERGRGNFPDRFSARQFPNYSSELNVNALLLGDSALYLCASNAGELLNYGYTFGSGTRLTVV.

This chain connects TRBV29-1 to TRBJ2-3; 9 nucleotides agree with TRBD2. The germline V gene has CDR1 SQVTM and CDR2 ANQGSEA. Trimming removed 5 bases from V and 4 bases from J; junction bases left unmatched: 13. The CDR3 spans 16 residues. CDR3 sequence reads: CSVTMTLAGAADTQYF. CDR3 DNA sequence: TGCAGCGTTACAATGACCTTAGCGGGGGCGGCAGATACGCAGTATTTT.

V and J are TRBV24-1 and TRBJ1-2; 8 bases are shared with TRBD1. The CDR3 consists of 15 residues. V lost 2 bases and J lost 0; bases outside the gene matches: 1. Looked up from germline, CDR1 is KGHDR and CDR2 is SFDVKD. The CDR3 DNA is TGTGCCACCAGTGATTCGACAGGGGCTAACTATGGCTACACCTTC. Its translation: CATSDSTGANYGYTF.

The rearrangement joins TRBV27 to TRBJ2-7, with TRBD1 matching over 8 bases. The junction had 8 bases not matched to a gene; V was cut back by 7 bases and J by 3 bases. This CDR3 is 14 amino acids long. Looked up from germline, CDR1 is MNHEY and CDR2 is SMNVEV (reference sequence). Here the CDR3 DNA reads TGTGCCAGCAAAGACAGGGGTACGGTCTACGAGCAGTACGTC. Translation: CASKDRGTVYEQYV.

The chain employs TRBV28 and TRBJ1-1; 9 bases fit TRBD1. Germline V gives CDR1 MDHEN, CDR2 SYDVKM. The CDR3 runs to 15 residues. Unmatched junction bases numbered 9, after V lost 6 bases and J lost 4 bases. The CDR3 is CASSPTGGIGTEAFF. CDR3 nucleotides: TGTGCCAGCAGCCCGACAGGGGGGATCGGCACTGAAGCTTTCTTT. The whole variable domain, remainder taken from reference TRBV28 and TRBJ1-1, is DVKVTQSSRYLVKRTGEKVFLECVQDMDHENMFWYRQDPGLGLRLIYFSYDVKMKEKGDIPEGYSVSREKKERFSLILESASTNQTSMYLCASSPTGGIGTEAFFGQGTRLTVV.

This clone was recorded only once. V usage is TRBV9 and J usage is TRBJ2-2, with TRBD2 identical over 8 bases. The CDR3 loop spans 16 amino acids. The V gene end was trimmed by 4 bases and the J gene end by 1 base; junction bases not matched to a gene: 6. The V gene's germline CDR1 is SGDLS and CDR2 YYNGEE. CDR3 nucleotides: TGTGCCAGCAGCCTCCGTCTAGCGGGGAACACCGGGGAGCTGTTTTTT. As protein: CASSLRLAGNTGELFF.

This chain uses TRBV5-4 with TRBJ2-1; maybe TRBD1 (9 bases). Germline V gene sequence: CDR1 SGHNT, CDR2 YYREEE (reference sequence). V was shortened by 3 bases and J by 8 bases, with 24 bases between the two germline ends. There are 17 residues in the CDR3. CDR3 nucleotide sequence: TGTGCCAGCAGCTCGGGGGGGGGACAGGGCTACTTCGATGAGCAGTTCTTC. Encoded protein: CASSSGGGQGYFDEQFF.

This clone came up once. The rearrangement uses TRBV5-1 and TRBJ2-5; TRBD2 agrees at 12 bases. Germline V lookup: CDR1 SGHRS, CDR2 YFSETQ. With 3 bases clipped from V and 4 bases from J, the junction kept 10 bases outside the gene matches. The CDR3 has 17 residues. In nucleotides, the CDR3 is TGCGCCAGCAGCTCCGGACTAGCGGGGCGATTCGGAGAGACCCAGTACTTC. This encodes CASSSGLAGRFGETQYF.

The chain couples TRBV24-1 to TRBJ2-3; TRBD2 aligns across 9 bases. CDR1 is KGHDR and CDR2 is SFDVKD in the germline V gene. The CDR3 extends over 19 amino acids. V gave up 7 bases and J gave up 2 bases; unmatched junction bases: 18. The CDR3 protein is CATSPPLKEAGGPTDTQYF. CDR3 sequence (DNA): TGTGCCACCAGCCCACCATTGAAGGAAGCGGGGGGTCCCACAGATACGCAGTATTTT.

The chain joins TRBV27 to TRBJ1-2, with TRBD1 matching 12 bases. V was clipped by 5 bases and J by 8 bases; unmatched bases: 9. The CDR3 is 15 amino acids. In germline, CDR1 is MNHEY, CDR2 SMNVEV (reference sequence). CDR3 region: CASSRPGQGAGGYTF. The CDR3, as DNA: TGTGCCAGCAGTCGACCGGGACAGGGGGCAGGAGGCTACACCTTC.

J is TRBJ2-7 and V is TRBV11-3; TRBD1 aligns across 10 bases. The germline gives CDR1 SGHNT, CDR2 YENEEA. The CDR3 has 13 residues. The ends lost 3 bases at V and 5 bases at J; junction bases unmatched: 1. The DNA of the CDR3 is TGTGCCAGCAGCTTGACAGGGGGCAACGAGCAGTACTTC. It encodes CASSLTGGNEQYF.

CDR3: CASSDWEGVSYEQYV. The CDR3 coding sequence is TGTGCCAGCAGTGATTGGGAGGGGGTTTCCTACGAGCAGTACGTC. J is TRBJ2-7 and V is TRBV2; the D gene is possibly TRBD2 (7 bases). This CDR3 is 15 amino acids long. The V and J ends lost 3 bases and 1 base respectively, with 13 bases between them. The germline gives CDR1 SNHLY, CDR2 FYNNEI.

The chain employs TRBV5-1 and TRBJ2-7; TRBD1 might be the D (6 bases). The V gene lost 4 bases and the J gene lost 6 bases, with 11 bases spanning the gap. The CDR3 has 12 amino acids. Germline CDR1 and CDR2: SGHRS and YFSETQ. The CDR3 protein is CASSETGIEQYF. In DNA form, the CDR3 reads TGCGCCAGCAGCGAGACAGGCATCGAGCAGTACTTC.

The CDR3 DNA follows: TGCGCCAGCAGCCCTCAGACAGGCTCCTACGAGCAGTACGTC. This gives the protein CASSPQTGSYEQYV. The rearrangement links TRBV4-1 to TRBJ2-7; possible D gene TRBD1, 6 bases. Per the germline V gene, CDR1 is MGHRA and CDR2 is YSYEKL. The CDR3 runs 14 residues. V was cut by 4 bases and J by 0 bases, with 10 bases left in between.